The 11 T cell receptor beta chains below were found in one sample sequenced in a study of long-term antiretroviral therapy in people with HIV. Sequencing relied on immunoSEQ assay v3.0, run at survey level. The assay was immunoSEQ multiplex PCR, and TCRdb's table has in-frame clones only and misses some. The sample yields around 25,000 clones, more than 75% seen once. Specimen: unsorted PBMCs, collected 4.4 years after starting antiretroviral therapy. These receptors all stem from a man aged 30 to 45 with HIV.

The rearrangement links TRBV28 to TRBJ2-2; D gene ambiguous. This CDR3 region has 12 residues. The germline V gene encodes CDR1 MDHEN and CDR2 SYDVKM. The germline V and J ends were trimmed by 7 bases and 5 bases, with 8 bases remaining between them. The CDR3, as DNA: TGTGCCAGCACCATAGGGACCGGGGAGCTGTTTTTT. This sequence encodes CASTIGTGELFF.

This chain joins TRBV4-3 and TRBJ2-7; D is uncertain. V lost 2 bases and J lost 0, with 8 bases in between. In germline, CDR1 is LGHNA, CDR2 YSLEER. This CDR3 contains 14 residues. For the CDR3, the DNA is TGCGCCAGCAGCCAATCGGTCAACTCCTACGAGCAGTACTTC. Residues: CASSQSVNSYEQYF.

This clone is a singleton in its sample. This sequence joins TRBV19 and TRBJ1-3, with D possibly matching TRBD1 (6 bases). Germline V gene sequence: CDR1 LNHDA, CDR2 SQIVND (reference sequence). The CDR3 sequence is 16 residues long. V shed 2 bases and J shed 4 bases, with 15 bases lying between them. This chain's CDR3 is CASSITPGAVGNTIYF. The CDR3, as DNA: TGTGCCAGTAGTATAACACCGGGGGCAGTCGGAAACACCATATATTTT.

The rearrangement links TRBV27 to TRBJ1-2, with TRBD1 as a possible D gene (5 bases). CDR3 size: 13 residues. Germline V CDR1 and CDR2: MNHEY, SMNVEV (reference sequence). Between the trimmed V and J ends, which lost 5 bases and 2 bases, there was a span of 9 bases. In DNA form, the CDR3 reads TGTGCCAGCAGTGAAACAGGAAACTATGGCTACACCTTC. It codes for CASSETGNYGYTF.

The V and J genes are TRBV4-1 and TRBJ1-2, with D perhaps TRBD1 (6 bases). This CDR3 has 16 residues. V lost 2 bases and J lost 2, with 15 bases in between. Germline V gene data show CDR1 as MGHRA and CDR2 as YSYEKL. Here the CDR3 DNA reads TGCGCCAGCAGCCAACGACCTACAGGGACCAACTATGGCTACACCTTC. It codes for CASSQRPTGTNYGYTF.

The chain links TRBV18 to TRBJ1-1; D gene ambiguous. CDR3 size: 16 residues. Germline V CDR1 and CDR2: KGHSH, LQKENI. Trimming shortened V by 1 base and J by 12 bases, and 24 bases separated the two germline ends. The chain's CDR3 is CASSPLLLTETPVSFF. The CDR3 bases are TGTGCCAGCTCACCACTCCTTCTCACCGAAACCCCCGTTTCTTTCTTT.

The CDR3 here is CASSLTIGLAGVISSYNEQFF. The CDR3, as DNA: TGTGCCAGCAGTCTTACTATCGGACTAGCGGGAGTTATAAGCTCCTACAATGAGCAGTTCTTC. This chain connects TRBV27 to TRBJ2-1, with TRBD2 matching 13 bases. The CDR3 is made up of 21 amino acids. Trimming took 5 bases from V and 0 from J; bases not matched to a gene: 16. Germline V CDR1 and CDR2: MNHEY, SMNVEV (reference sequence).

This sequence joins TRBV6-5 and TRBJ1-1; the D gene is possibly TRBD1 (5 bases). V was pared by 4 bases and J by 4 bases, with 10 bases between. CDR1 is MNHEY and CDR2 is SVGAGI in the germline V gene. The CDR3 extends over 13 amino acids. The CDR3 bases are TGTGCCAGCAGTTTCAGGGAATCCACTGAAGCTTTCTTT. Protein: CASSFRESTEAFF.

The rearrangement links TRBV9 to TRBJ2-1; 7 nucleotides match TRBD2. After removal of 0 bases from V and 3 bases from J, the junction contained 9 bases not matched to a gene. The CDR3 totals 17 residues. Germline CDR1 SGDLS, CDR2 YYNGEE. CDR3 sequence reads: CASSVESSGTIYNEQFF. The CDR3 nucleotides read TGTGCCAGCAGCGTAGAGTCTAGCGGAACAATCTACAATGAGCAGTTCTTC. The variable domain in full, completed from reference TRBV9 and TRBJ2-1, reads DSGVTQTPKHLITATGQRVTLRCSPRSGDLSVYWYQQSLDQGLQFLIQYYNGEERAKGNILERFSAQQFPDLHSELNLSSLELGDSALYFCASSVESSGTIYNEQFFGPGTRLTVL.

The chain employs TRBV9 and TRBJ2-1, with 8 nucleotides matching TRBD1. The CDR3 sequence is 16 residues long. V was pared by 5 bases and J by 0 bases, with 7 bases of the junction left unmatched. Germline V CDR1 and CDR2: SGDLS, YYNGEE. This chain's CDR3 is CASRGTGTGSYNEQFF. The CDR3 DNA is TGTGCCAGCAGGGGAACCGGGACAGGCTCCTACAATGAGCAGTTCTTC.

This clone occurred once. The chain has TRBV29-1 and TRBJ2-7; weak D call: TRBD2 (6 bases). V was pared by 5 bases and J by 2 bases, with 16 bases between. Germline loops: CDR1 SQVTM, CDR2 ANQGSEA. This CDR3 is built from 14 residues. The CDR3 bases are TGCAGCGTTTTTGGAGTGGCGGGAACCTACGAGCAGTACTTC. It specifies CSVFGVAGTYEQYF.